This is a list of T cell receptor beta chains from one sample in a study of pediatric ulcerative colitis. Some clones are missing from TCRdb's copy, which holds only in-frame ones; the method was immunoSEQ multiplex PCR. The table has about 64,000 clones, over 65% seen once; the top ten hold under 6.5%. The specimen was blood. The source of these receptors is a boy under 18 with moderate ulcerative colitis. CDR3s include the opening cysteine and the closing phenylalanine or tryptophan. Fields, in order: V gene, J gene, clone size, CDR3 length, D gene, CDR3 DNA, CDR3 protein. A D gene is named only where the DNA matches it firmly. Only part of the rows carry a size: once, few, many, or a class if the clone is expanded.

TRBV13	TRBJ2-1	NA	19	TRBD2	TGTGCCAGCAGCTTAGGCCGGGGGACTAGCGGGAGCTCCTACAATGAGCAGTTCTTC	CASSLGRGTSGSSYNEQFF
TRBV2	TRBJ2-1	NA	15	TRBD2	TGTGCCAGCAATCTCCTCGCGGGGGCCTACAATGAGCAGTTCTTC	CASNLLAGAYNEQFF
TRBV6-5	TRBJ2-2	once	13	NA	TGTGCCAGCAGTTACGGTACGGGGCGGGAGCTGTTTTTT	CASSYGTGRELFF
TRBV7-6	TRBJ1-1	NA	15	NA	TGTGCCAGCAGCTTATTTAGGGGGGGTGGCACTGAAGCTTTCTTT	CASSLFRGGGTEAFF
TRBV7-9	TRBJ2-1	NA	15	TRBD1	TGTGCCAGCAGCCCGGGGACAGGGCCGGTTATTGAGCAGTTCTTC	CASSPGTGPVIEQFF
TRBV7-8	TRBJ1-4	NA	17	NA	TGTGCCAGCCGGGCCCTCCCGGGGGGCGCGTCTAATGAAAAACTGTTTTTT	CASRALPGGASNEKLFF
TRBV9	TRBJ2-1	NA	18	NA	TGTGCCAGCAGCGTCCGGGACTCTGAGTATAGCTCCTACAATGAGCAGTTCTTC	CASSVRDSEYSSYNEQFF
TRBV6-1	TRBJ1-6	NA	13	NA	TGTGCCAGCTTTACCAGGGCTAATTCACCCCTCCACTTT	CASFTRANSPLHF
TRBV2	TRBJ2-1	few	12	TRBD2	TGTGCCAGCAGGCGGGAGGGAGATGAGCAGTTCTTC	CASRREGDEQFF
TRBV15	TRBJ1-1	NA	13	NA	TGTGCCACCACCTCAGGGATGAACACTGAAGCTTTCTTT	CATTSGMNTEAFF
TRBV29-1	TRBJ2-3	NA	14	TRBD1	TGCAGCGTTGGCACAGGGGCTCTAACAGATACGCAGTATTTT	CSVGTGALTDTQYF
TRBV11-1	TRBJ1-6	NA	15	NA	TGTGCCAGCAGCATCCCCGGTCGCACGAATTCACCCCTCCACTTT	CASSIPGRTNSPLHF
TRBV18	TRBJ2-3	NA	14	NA	TGTGCCAGCTCACCTGAGACCCTCACAGATACGCAGTATTTT	CASSPETLTDTQYF
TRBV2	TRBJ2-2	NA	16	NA	TGTGCCAGCAGGGAGGACAGTTCCGCGAACACCGGGGAGCTGTTTTTT	CASREDSSANTGELFF
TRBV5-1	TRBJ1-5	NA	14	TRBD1	TGCGCCAGCAGCGCGACAGGGGGGAATCAGCCCCAGCATTTT	CASSATGGNQPQHF